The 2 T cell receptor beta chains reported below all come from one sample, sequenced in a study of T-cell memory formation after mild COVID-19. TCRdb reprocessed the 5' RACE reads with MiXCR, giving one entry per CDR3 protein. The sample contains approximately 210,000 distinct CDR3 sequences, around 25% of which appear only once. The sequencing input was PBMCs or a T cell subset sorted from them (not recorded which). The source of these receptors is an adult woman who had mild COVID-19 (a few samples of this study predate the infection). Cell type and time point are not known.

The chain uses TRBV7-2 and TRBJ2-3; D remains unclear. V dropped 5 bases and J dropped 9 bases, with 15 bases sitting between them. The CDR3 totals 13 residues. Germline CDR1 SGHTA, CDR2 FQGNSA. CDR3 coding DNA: TGTGCCAGCAGCCGCAATCCGGGCCTCACGCAGTATTTT. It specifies CASSRNPGLTQYF.

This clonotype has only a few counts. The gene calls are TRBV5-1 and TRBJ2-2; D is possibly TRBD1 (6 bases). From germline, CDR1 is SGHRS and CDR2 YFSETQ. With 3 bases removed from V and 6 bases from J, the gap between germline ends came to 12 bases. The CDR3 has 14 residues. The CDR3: CASSYYREAGELFF. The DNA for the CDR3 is TGCGCCAGCAGCTACTACAGGGAAGCCGGGGAGCTGTTTTTT.